Shown below are 30 T cell receptor beta chains from a single sample sequenced in a study of T-cell reconstitution after alpha-beta-depleted transplantation in children. Unique molecular identifiers were used in preparing the TCRbeta library. Each CDR3 protein is one row after TCRdb ran MiXCR on the PCR reads. The repertoire holds more than 40,000 distinct CDR3 sequences, with about 10% as singletons. This specimen consisted of PBMCs, mostly from graft donor cells, obtained 60 days after TCRalphabeta/CD19-depleted stem cell transplant. The receptor set was obtained from a male patient between 2 and 15 years old who had a stem cell transplant for chronic granulomatous disease, so the T cells may come from the graft donor.

In its sample, this clonotype is large. This rearrangement joins TRBV9 to TRBJ2-3; maybe TRBD2 (5 bases). V was clipped by 1 base and J by 1 base, with 13 bases between them. Germline V CDR1 and CDR2: SGDLS, YYNGEE. CDR3 length: 16 residues. DNA of the CDR3: TGTGCCAGCAGCGTACGCGAAGAGGGAGGCACAGATACGCAGTATTTT. Protein: CASSVREEGGTDTQYF.

This clonotype has a handful of counts. The chain carries TRBV5-1 and TRBJ1-3; the D is unclear. Germline V gene lookup returns CDR1 SGHRS and CDR2 YFSETQ. The ends were cut back, 0 bases at V and 3 bases at J, with 16 bases in the middle. The CDR3 is made up of 17 amino acids. The CDR3 sequence is CASSLGTAGVFGNTIYF. DNA of the CDR3: TGCGCCAGCAGCTTGGGGACGGCCGGGGTTTTTGGAAACACCATATATTTT.

V and J are TRBV28 and TRBJ2-7, with 9 nucleotides matching TRBD2. Germline V gene data show CDR1 as MDHEN and CDR2 as SYDVKM. This CDR3 has 17 amino acids. V lost 3 bases and J lost 0; bases outside the gene matches: 9. CDR3 DNA sequence: TGTGCCAGCAGTTTGGGCGGGAGGGGCCCCGGCTCCTACGAGCAGTACTTC. The encoded protein is CASSLGGRGPGSYEQYF.

There are many counts of this clonotype. The chain has TRBV5-1 and TRBJ2-7; D not certain. CDR1 is SGHRS, CDR2 YFSETQ, per germline. This CDR3 has 16 residues. Trimming left V 0 bases short and J 3 bases short, with 16 bases between. CDR3 DNA sequence: TGCGCCAGCAGCTTGGGGCCTTACGGACGGATCTACGAGCAGTACTTC. It yields the protein CASSLGPYGRIYEQYF.

The sample holds a few counts of this clonotype. The CDR3 loop is CASNKRGTPRLDEQYF. The DNA for the CDR3 is TGTGCCAGCAACAAAAGGGGGACGCCGAGGCTTGACGAGCAGTACTTC. The chain recombines TRBV7-3 with TRBJ2-7, with a weak D call TRBD1 (6 bases). Germline CDR1 SGHTA, CDR2 FQGTGA. The CDR3 covers 16 residues. Trimming removed 7 bases at V and 5 bases at J, with 24 bases between.

In this sample, this clonotype turned up many times. This chain joins TRBV12-3 or TRBV12-4 and TRBJ2-1; the D is unclear. CDR3 length: 14 residues. V shed 1 base and J shed 9 bases, with 13 bases lying between them. Here the CDR3 DNA reads TGTGCCAGCAGTTTAGAGCACTTTGGTATTGAGCAGTTCTTC. Translating gives CASSLEHFGIEQFF.

This clonotype came up many times. The rearrangement uses TRBV11-2 and TRBJ2-1; D perhaps matches TRBD2 (5 bases). The germline V gene encodes CDR1 SGHAT and CDR2 FQNNGV. V dropped 1 base and J dropped 2 bases, with 9 bases sitting between them. There are 15 residues in the CDR3. The chain's CDR3 is CASSLGTLTYNEQFF. The CDR3 bases are TGTGCCAGCAGCTTAGGGACTTTAACCTACAATGAGCAGTTCTTC.

This clonotype has a count of ten or more. Mismatch with germline at one junction end may stem from a read error. The V call is TRBV7-2, the J call TRBJ2-4; a possible D gene is TRBD1 (5 bases). Per the germline V gene, CDR1 is SGHTA and CDR2 is FQGNSA. This CDR3 region has 13 residues. CDR3 residues: CASSPTLTGPLDF. The CDR3 nucleotides read TGTGCCAGCAGCCCCACGCTCACAGGTCCTCTAGACTTC.

This clonotype was recorded at least ten times. This chain joins TRBV15 and TRBJ2-7, with 9 bases that match TRBD2. Germline CDR1 reads LNHNV; CDR2 reads YYDKDF (reference sequence). With 0 bases clipped from V and 5 bases from J, the junction kept 5 bases outside the gene matches. The CDR3 is 15 amino acids. The CDR3 DNA reads as TGTGCCACCAGCAGAGAGCGGGAGGGCCTCAACGAGCAGTACTTC. Translated: CATSREREGLNEQYF.

This clonotype was counted ten times or more. The chain employs TRBV11-2 and TRBJ2-1, with TRBD1 as a possible D gene (6 bases). The CDR3 runs to 15 residues. V lost 5 bases and J lost 3, with 14 bases in between. Germline CDR1 reads SGHAT; CDR2 reads FQNNGV. The CDR3 here is CASSRTGTFYNEQFF. For the CDR3, the DNA is TGTGCCAGCAGCCGTACAGGGACCTTCTACAATGAGCAGTTCTTC.

As concerns this clonotype: A much larger clone sits a single nucleotide away, making a read error possible. V is TRBV20-1 and J is TRBJ2-1, with 9 bases lining up with TRBD2. Losses at the gene ends were 3 bases for V and 0 bases for J; bases not matched to a gene: 6. Germline V gene data show CDR1 as DFQATT and CDR2 as SNEGSKA (reference sequence). This CDR3 has 16 residues. This CDR3 reads CSARLREGASYNEQFF. CDR3 sequence (DNA): TGCAGTGCTAGGTTGCGGGAGGGCGCCTCCTACAATGAGCAGTTCTTC.

In its sample, this clonotype was seen many times. The J gene is TRBJ2-1, the V gene TRBV20-1, with D tentatively TRBD2 (6 bases). This CDR3 comprises 14 residues. Looked up from germline, CDR1 is DFQATT and CDR2 is SNEGSKA (reference sequence). Trimming stripped 1 base from V and 4 bases from J, with 11 bases between. The CDR3 DNA follows: TGCAGTGCTAGAGTAGTGGGGACTTACAATGAGCAGTTCTTC. It specifies CSARVVGTYNEQFF.

This clonotype was counted many times. The chain couples TRBV7-6 to TRBJ2-7, with D possibly TRBD2 on 6 matching bases. CDR1 and CDR2 from the germline V gene are SGHVS and FNYEAQ. Trimming removed 1 base at V and 7 bases at J, with 17 bases between. The CDR3 is 15 amino acids. This CDR3 is CASSLGGASTQEQYF. CDR3 in DNA: TGTGCCAGCAGCTTAGGCGGGGCCAGTACCCAAGAGCAGTACTTC.

Details on this clonotype: A read error is possible here, since a much larger clone lies one base away. The rearrangement joins TRBV9 to TRBJ2-5; D not resolved. The length of the CDR3 is 12 residues. The V end was cut by 4 bases, the J end by 4 bases, with 8 bases between. The germline V gene encodes CDR1 SGDLS and CDR2 YYNGEE. The CDR3 nucleotides are TGTGCCAGCAGCCCTCTCCTAGAGACCCAGTACTTC. This gives the protein CASSPLLETQYF.

This clonotype was detected ten times or more. This chain links TRBV20-1 with TRBJ1-5; TRBD1 aligns across 9 bases. J was trimmed by 2 bases and V by 6 bases; bases with no gene match: 2. From germline, CDR1 is DFQATT and CDR2 SNEGSKA (reference sequence). The length of the CDR3 is 13 residues. CDR3 DNA: TGCAGTGCAAGACAGGGGGGCAATCAGCCCCAGCATTTT. Translation: CSARQGGNQPQHF.

This clonotype was recorded at least ten times. The chain joins TRBV27 to TRBJ2-7; 9 nucleotides agree with TRBD1. Germline CDR1 MNHEY, CDR2 SMNVEV (reference sequence). The V segment lost 4 bases and the J segment 9 bases; nucleotides outside the gene matches: 7. CDR3 length: 13 amino acids. CDR3 sequence reads: CASSYLQGAGQYF. The CDR3 DNA reads TGTGCCAGCAGTTATTTACAGGGGGCCGGGCAGTACTTC.

This clonotype appeared many times. V usage is TRBV18 and J usage is TRBJ2-7; 13 bases agree with TRBD2. The CDR3 is 15 amino acids. The V and J ends lost 4 bases and 5 bases, in that order; junction bases with no gene match: 5. Looked up from germline, CDR1 is KGHSH and CDR2 is LQKENI. The chain's CDR3 is CASSLTSGRINEQYF. The CDR3 coding sequence is TGTGCCAGCTCACTGACTAGCGGGAGGATAAACGAGCAGTACTTC.

This clonotype was counted only a few times. The genes are TRBV25-1 and TRBJ1-2, with D tentatively TRBD1 (6 bases). Germline V gives CDR1 MGHDK, CDR2 SYGVNS. This CDR3 spans 15 amino acids. Trimming removed 1 base at V and 3 bases at J, with 12 bases between. CDR3 protein: CASSESVRGDYGYTF. The CDR3 DNA follows: TGTGCCAGCAGTGAATCCGTCAGGGGAGACTATGGCTACACCTTC.

A note on this clonotype: Just one base apart from a much larger clone, this may be a read error. The chain couples TRBV6-5 to TRBJ2-1; perhaps TRBD2 as D (5 bases). In germline, CDR1 is MNHEY, CDR2 SVGAGI. The CDR3 covers 17 residues. The CDR3 coding sequence is TGTGTCAGCAGTTACTGGCCACTAGAAGGAGGTTCGAATGAGCAGTTCTTC. It specifies CVSSYWPLEGGSNEQFF.

This sequence joins TRBV6-1 and TRBJ1-5, with a possible D match to TRBD1 (5 bases). This CDR3 is built from 15 residues. Trimming removed 7 bases from V and 2 bases from J, with 15 bases in between. Germline values: CDR1 MNHNS, CDR2 SASEGT. CDR3 bases: TGTGCCAGCACAGGGACGGGAGTTGGCAATCAGCCCCAGCATTTT. It translates to CASTGTGVGNQPQHF.

This clonotype has only a few counts. This chain connects TRBV5-6 to TRBJ1-2; TRBD1 might be the D (5 bases). The germline V and J ends were trimmed by 9 bases and 4 bases, with 10 bases remaining between them. The CDR3 runs 11 residues. Germline-derived CDR1 and CDR2 are SGHDT and YYEEEE. The DNA of the CDR3 is TGTGCCACCTCCGGGGGCTATGGCTACACCTTC. This translates into CATSGGYGYTF.

Comment on this clonotype: Being one base from a much bigger clone, this may be a read error. The chain employs TRBV6-1 and TRBJ2-5; the match to TRBD2 covers 10 bases. CDR1 is MNHNS, CDR2 SASEGT, per germline. J gave up 4 bases and V 11 bases, and 10 bases lay outside the gene matches. There are 14 residues in the CDR3. For the CDR3, the DNA is TGTGCCGGCATCGAGAGACTAGCGGGAGAGACCCAGTACTTC. This encodes CAGIERLAGETQYF.

This clonotype was seen ten or more times. The gene calls are TRBV12-3 or TRBV12-4 and TRBJ1-1, with 7 nucleotides matching TRBD1. The J segment lost 4 bases and the V segment lost 5 bases, leaving 7 bases of the junction unmatched. CDR3 length: 14 amino acids. CDR3 protein: CASSLAGGGTEAFF. The CDR3, as DNA: TGTGCCAGCAGTCTCGCAGGGGGTGGCACTGAAGCTTTCTTT.

The table lists this clonotype with many counts. The rearrangement joins TRBV7-8 to TRBJ2-7, with 9 positions matching TRBD1. There are 15 residues in the CDR3. The trim removed 1 base at V and 3 bases at J, leaving 4 bases unmatched. The germline gives CDR1 SGHVS, CDR2 FQNEAQ. CDR3: CASSLVGTGIYEQYF. The CDR3 DNA reads TGTGCCAGCAGCTTAGTGGGGACAGGGATCTACGAGCAGTACTTC.

The sample holds many counts of this clonotype. The rearrangement links TRBV11-2 to TRBJ2-1; 14 bases agree with TRBD2. Germline CDR1 is SGHAT and CDR2 is FQNNGV. The J segment lost 8 bases and the V segment lost 5 bases, leaving 11 bases of the junction unmatched. CDR3 length: 17 residues. In DNA form, the CDR3 reads TGTGCCAGCAGCGCAGGACTAGCGGGAGGCTCTTGGCATGAGCAGTTCTTC. Its translation: CASSAGLAGGSWHEQFF.

The sample holds many counts of this clonotype. The V call is TRBV5-1, the J call TRBJ2-7, with 10 bases lining up with TRBD2. The CDR3 length is 14 residues. Trimming removed 5 bases from V and 3 bases from J; junction bases left unmatched: 5. Germline lookup yields CDR1 SGHRS and CDR2 YFSETQ. Here the CDR3 reads CASRTLAGDYEQYF. In DNA form, the CDR3 reads TGCGCCAGCAGAACCCTAGCGGGAGACTACGAGCAGTACTTC.

This clonotype was detected a few times. This chain links TRBV5-1 with TRBJ1-2; D possibly corresponds to TRBD1 (6 bases). Germline V gives CDR1 SGHRS, CDR2 YFSETQ. The CDR3 spans 14 residues. The V end was cut by 4 bases, the J end by 3 bases, with 13 bases between. CDR3 sequence reads: CASSPPGHHYGYTF. DNA for the CDR3: TGCGCCAGCAGCCCGCCGGGACACCACTATGGCTACACCTTC.

This clonotype has more than one count but fewer than ten. V usage is TRBV20-1 and J usage is TRBJ1-1; unclear D gene. V was shortened by 6 bases and J by 3 bases, with 17 bases between the two germline ends. The CDR3 has 14 residues. Germline V lookup: CDR1 DFQATT, CDR2 SNEGSKA (reference sequence). The CDR3 DNA sequence: TGCAGTGCCCGACCCTTGCGGCACCACACTGAAGCTTTCTTT. Encoded protein: CSARPLRHHTEAFF.

This clonotype was observed at least ten times. The gene calls are TRBV6-2 or TRBV6-3 and TRBJ1-1, with D possibly TRBD1 on 5 matching bases. Germline-derived CDR1 and CDR2 are MNHEY and SVGEGT. This CDR3 comprises 14 residues. The ends were cut back, 5 bases at V and 7 bases at J, with 17 bases in the middle. The chain's CDR3 is CASSPTYIGDEAFF. The CDR3 DNA sequence: TGTGCCAGCAGTCCTACCTACATAGGGGATGAAGCTTTCTTT.

This clonotype came up many times. This chain connects TRBV3-1 to TRBJ2-7, with a tentative D call TRBD1 (6 bases). CDR3 size: 14 residues. Germline V gene sequence: CDR1 LGHDT, CDR2 YNNKEL (reference sequence). V was clipped by 4 bases and J by 6 bases, with 16 bases between them. The CDR3 nucleotides read TGTGCCAGCAGCCCCAGGGGCAGAAACCCCGAGCAGTACTTC. Translation: CASSPRGRNPEQYF.